These 10 T cell receptor beta chains came from one sample sequenced in a study of T cells in localized non-small cell lung cancer. The protocol was immunoSEQ multiplex PCR, while the TCRdb copy is restricted to in-frame clones and leaves out a portion. The data hold about 52,000 clones, with around 86% observed a single time. Here the sequenced sample was PBMCs, taken before any cancer treatment. The source of these receptors is a female donor with stage II lung adenocarcinoma.

This chain connects TRBV7-6 to TRBJ1-4; D remains unclear. V dropped 5 bases and J dropped 2 bases, with 12 bases sitting between them. Per the germline V gene, CDR1 is SGHVS and CDR2 is FNYEAQ. This CDR3 comprises 15 residues. Here the CDR3 reads CASSPRLGTNEKLFF. CDR3 DNA: TGTGCCAGCAGCCCTCGTCTGGGGACTAATGAAAAACTGTTTTTT. Based on the CDR3 plus reference TRBV7-6 and TRBJ1-4, the full variable domain is GAGVSQSPRYKVTKRGQDVALRCDPISGHVSLYWYRQALGQGPEFLTYFNYEAQQDKSGLPNDRFSAERPEGSISTLTIQRTEQRDSAMYRCASSPRLGTNEKLFFGSGTQLSVL.

This CDR3 is CASSLWVPANYGYTF. CDR3 DNA: TGCGCCAGCAGCTTGTGGGTACCCGCTAACTATGGCTACACCTTC. This rearrangement joins TRBV5-1 to TRBJ1-2; D remains unclear. The V and J ends lost 1 base and 0 bases respectively, with 10 bases between them. CDR3 length equals 15 residues. Looked up from germline, CDR1 is SGHRS and CDR2 is YFSETQ.

The chain is built from TRBV6-5 and TRBJ2-1; 8 bases match TRBD2. The V gene end was trimmed by 0 bases and the J gene end by 7 bases; junction bases not matched to a gene: 2. Germline V gene sequence: CDR1 MNHEY, CDR2 SVGAGI. This CDR3 spans 14 amino acids. In DNA form, the CDR3 reads TGTGCCAGCAGTTACTCGCCTAGCGGGAATGAGCAGTTCTTC. Amino acid sequence: CASSYSPSGNEQFF.

The rearrangement joins TRBV2 to TRBJ1-1; D might be TRBD1 (6 bases). Trimming shortened V by 6 bases and J by 0 bases, and 11 bases separated the two germline ends. The CDR3 has 14 amino acids. In germline, CDR1 is SNHLY, CDR2 FYNNEI. CDR3 protein: CASRVQGLNTEAFF. DNA for the CDR3: TGTGCCAGCAGGGTACAGGGATTGAACACTGAAGCTTTCTTT.

The chain combines TRBV5-4 with TRBJ1-5; tentatively, D is TRBD1 (5 bases). Trimming stripped 4 bases from V and 4 bases from J, with 15 bases between. Per the germline V gene, CDR1 is SGHNT and CDR2 is YYREEE (reference sequence). CDR3 length equals 15 residues. The CDR3 is CASSRGPFVNQPQHF. CDR3 nucleotide sequence: TGTGCCAGCAGCCGGGGCCCCTTTGTAAATCAGCCCCAGCATTTT. Complete variable domain (other parts from reference TRBV5-4 and TRBJ1-5): ETGVTQSPTHLIKTRGQQVTLRCSSQSGHNTVSWYQQALGQGPQFIFQYYREEENGRGNFPPRFSGLQFPNYSSELNVNALELDDSALYLCASSRGPFVNQPQHFGDGTRLSIL.

The chain is built from TRBV27 and TRBJ1-4; TRBD1 agrees at 8 bases. The CDR3 is 15 residues long. CDR1 is MNHEY and CDR2 is SMNVEV in the germline V gene (reference sequence). V trimming: 3 bases; J trimming: 4 bases; junction bases outside the gene matches: 4. The CDR3 loop is CASSFRQGFNEKLFF. The CDR3 nucleotides read TGTGCCAGCAGTTTCAGACAGGGGTTTAATGAAAAACTGTTTTTT.

This chain connects TRBV5-1 to TRBJ1-1; D gene ambiguous. This CDR3 contains 16 residues. Germline V CDR1 and CDR2: SGHRS, YFSETQ. With 1 base removed from V and 1 base from J, the gap between germline ends came to 14 bases. The CDR3 sequence: CASSLTPWTENTEAFF. The CDR3 region has the DNA TGCGCCAGCAGCTTGACCCCCTGGACGGAGAACACTGAAGCTTTCTTT. Combining the CDR3 with reference TRBV5-1 and TRBJ1-1 gives the whole variable domain KAGVTQTPRYLIKTRGQQVTLSCSPISGHRSVSWYQQTPGQGLQFLFEYFSETQRNKGNFPGRFSGRQFSNSRSEMNVSTLELGDSALYLCASSLTPWTENTEAFFGQGTRLTVV.

The J gene is TRBJ1-3, the V gene TRBV6-5; D not resolved. The CDR3 contains 14 residues. Deletions cut 5 bases from V and 4 bases from J, with 12 bases between. Looked up from germline, CDR1 is MNHEY and CDR2 is SVGAGI. The CDR3 sequence is CASSPLLGGNTIYF. The CDR3 DNA follows: TGTGCCAGCAGTCCCCTATTGGGGGGAAACACCATATATTTT.

V usage is TRBV15 and J usage is TRBJ2-5; D not resolved. Trimming removed 6 bases from V and 1 base from J, with 9 bases in between. CDR1 and CDR2 from the germline V gene are LNHNV and YYDKDF (reference sequence). The CDR3 loop spans 13 amino acids. The CDR3 nucleotides are TGTGCCACCAGGCGCGGCGGCCAAGAGACCCAGTACTTC. Translation: CATRRGGQETQYF. Full variable domain (outside the CDR3, taken from reference TRBV15 and TRBJ2-5): DAMVIQNPRYQVTQFGKPVTLSCSQTLNHNVMYWYQQKSSQAPKLLFHYYDKDFNNEADTPDNFQSRRPNTSFCFLDIRSPGLGDTAMYLCATRRGGQETQYFGPGTRLLVL.

The CDR3 region is CASSWLGGGSYNEQFF. CDR3 nucleotide sequence: TGTGCCAGCAGTTGGCTCGGAGGGGGCTCCTACAATGAGCAGTTCTTC. This rearrangement joins TRBV2 to TRBJ2-1; D could derive from TRBD1 or TRBD2 (6 bases each). Germline V lookup: CDR1 SNHLY, CDR2 FYNNEI. V lost 5 bases to trimming and J lost 0 bases, with 14 bases between them. The CDR3 has 16 residues.